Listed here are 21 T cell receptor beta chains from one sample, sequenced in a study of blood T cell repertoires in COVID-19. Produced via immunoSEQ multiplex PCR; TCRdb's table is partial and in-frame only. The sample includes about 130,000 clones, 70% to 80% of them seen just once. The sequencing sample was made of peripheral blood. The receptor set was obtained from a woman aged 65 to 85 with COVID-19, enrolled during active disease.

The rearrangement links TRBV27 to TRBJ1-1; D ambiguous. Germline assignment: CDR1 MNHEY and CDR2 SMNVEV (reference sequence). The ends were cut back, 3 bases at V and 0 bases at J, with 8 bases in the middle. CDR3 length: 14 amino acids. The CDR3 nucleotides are TGTGCCAGCAGTTTTGTGTCCATGAACACTGAAGCTTTCTTT. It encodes CASSFVSMNTEAFF.

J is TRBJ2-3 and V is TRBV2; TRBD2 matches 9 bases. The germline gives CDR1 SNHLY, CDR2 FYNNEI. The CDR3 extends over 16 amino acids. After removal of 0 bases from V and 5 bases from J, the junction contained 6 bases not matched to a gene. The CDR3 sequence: CASSEAPRGGQDTQYF. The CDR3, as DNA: TGTGCCAGCAGTGAAGCCCCGCGGGGGGGCCAAGATACGCAGTATTTT.

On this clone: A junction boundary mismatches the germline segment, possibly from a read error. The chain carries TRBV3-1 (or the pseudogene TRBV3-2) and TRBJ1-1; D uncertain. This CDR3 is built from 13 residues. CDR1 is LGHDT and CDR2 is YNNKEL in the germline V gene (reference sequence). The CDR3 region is CASSQNMKTEAFF. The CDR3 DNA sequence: TGTGCCAGCAGCCAAAACATGAAGACTGAAGCTTTCTTT.

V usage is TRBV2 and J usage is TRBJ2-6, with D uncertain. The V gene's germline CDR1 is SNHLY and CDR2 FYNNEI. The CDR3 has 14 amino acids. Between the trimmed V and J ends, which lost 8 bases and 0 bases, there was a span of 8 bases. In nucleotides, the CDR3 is TGTGCCAGCCAACCGGGCTCTGGGGCCAACGTCCTGACTTTC. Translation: CASQPGSGANVLTF.

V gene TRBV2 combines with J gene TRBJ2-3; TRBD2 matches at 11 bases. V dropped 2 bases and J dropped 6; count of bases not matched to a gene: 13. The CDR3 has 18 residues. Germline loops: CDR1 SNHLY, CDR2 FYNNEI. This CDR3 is CASSERGWLAGGRDTQYF. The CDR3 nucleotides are TGTGCCAGCAGTGAACGGGGGTGGCTAGCGGGAGGTAGGGATACGCAGTATTTT.

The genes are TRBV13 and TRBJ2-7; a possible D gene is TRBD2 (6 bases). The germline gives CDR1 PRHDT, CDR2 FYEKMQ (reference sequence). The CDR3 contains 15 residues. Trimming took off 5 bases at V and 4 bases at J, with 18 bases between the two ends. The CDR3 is CASSPAEGLIYEQYF. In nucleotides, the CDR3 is TGTGCCAGCAGCCCGGCGGAGGGTTTGATTTACGAGCAGTACTTC. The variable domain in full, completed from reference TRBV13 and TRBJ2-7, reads AAGVIQSPRHLIKEKRETATLKCYPIPRHDTVYWYQQGPGQDPQFLISFYEKMQSDKGSIPDRFSAQQFSDYHSELNMSSLELGDSALYFCASSPAEGLIYEQYFGPGTRLTVT.

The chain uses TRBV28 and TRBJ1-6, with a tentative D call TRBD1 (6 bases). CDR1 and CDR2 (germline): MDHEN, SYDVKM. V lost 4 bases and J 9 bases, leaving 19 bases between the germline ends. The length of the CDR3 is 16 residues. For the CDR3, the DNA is TGTGCCAGCAGTTCTTCACTACAGGGAGAAGGTTCACCCCTCCACTTT. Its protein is CASSSSLQGEGSPLHF.

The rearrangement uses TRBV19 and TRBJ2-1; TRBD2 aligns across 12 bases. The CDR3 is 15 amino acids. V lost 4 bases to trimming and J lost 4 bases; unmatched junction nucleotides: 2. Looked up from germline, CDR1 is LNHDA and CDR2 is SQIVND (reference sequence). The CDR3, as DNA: TGTGCCAGTAGTAAGGGACTAGCGGGTTACAATGAGCAGTTCTTC. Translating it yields CASSKGLAGYNEQFF.

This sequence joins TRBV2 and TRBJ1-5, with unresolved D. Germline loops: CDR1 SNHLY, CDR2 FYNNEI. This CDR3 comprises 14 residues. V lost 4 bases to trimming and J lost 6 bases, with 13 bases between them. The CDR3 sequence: CASSAHVRGQPQHF. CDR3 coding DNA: TGTGCCAGCAGTGCGCACGTGAGAGGTCAGCCCCAGCATTTT.

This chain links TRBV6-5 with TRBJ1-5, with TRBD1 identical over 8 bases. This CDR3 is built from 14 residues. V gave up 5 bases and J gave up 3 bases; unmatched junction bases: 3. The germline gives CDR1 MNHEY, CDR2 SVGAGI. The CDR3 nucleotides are TGTGCCAGCAGTCGGACAGGGCCCAATCAGCCCCAGCATTTT. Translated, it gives CASSRTGPNQPQHF.

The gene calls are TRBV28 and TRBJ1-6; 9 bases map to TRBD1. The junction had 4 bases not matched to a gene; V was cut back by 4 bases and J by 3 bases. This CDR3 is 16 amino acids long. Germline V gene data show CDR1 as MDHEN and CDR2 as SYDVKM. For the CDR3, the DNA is TGTGCCAGCAGTTCTCGACAGGGGGGCTATAATTCACCCCTCCACTTT. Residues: CASSSRQGGYNSPLHF.

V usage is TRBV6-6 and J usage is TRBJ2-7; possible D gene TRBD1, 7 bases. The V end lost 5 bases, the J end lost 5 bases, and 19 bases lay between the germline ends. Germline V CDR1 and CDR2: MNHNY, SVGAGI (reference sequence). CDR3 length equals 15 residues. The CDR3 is CASSMGRPDRDEQYF. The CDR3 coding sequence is TGTGCCAGCAGTATGGGGAGGCCTGACAGGGACGAGCAGTACTTC.

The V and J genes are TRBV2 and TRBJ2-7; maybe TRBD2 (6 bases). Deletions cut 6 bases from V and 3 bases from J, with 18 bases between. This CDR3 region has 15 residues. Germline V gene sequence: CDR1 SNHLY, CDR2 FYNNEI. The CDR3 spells CASSVNPTGVYEQYF. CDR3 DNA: TGTGCCAGCAGCGTAAACCCGACGGGGGTCTACGAGCAGTACTTC.

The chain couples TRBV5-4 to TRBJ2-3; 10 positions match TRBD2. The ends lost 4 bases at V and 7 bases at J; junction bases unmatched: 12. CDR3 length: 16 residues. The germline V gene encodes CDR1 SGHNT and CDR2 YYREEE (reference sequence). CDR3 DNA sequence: TGTGCCAGCAGCCCCCTAGGGGCTAGCGGGGGAAATACGCAGTATTTT. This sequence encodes CASSPLGASGGNTQYF.

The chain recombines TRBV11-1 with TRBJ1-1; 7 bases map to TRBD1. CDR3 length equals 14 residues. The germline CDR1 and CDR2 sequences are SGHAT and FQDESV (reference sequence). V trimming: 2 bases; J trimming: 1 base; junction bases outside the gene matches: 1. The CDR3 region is CASSLNRGNTEAFF. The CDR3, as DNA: TGTGCCAGCAGCTTAAACAGGGGGAACACTGAAGCTTTCTTT.

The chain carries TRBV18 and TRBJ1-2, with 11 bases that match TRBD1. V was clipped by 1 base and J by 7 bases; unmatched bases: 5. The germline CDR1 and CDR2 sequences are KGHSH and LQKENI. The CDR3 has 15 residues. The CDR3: CASSPLGQGAGGYTF. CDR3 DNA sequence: TGTGCCAGCTCACCACTCGGACAGGGGGCAGGTGGCTACACCTTC.

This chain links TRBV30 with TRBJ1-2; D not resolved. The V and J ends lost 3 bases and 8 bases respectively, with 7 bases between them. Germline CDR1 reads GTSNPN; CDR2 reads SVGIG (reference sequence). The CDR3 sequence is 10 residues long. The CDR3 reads CAWRQAGYTF. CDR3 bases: TGTGCCTGGAGGCAGGCAGGCTACACCTTC.

CDR3 in amino acids: CASSLSQGNTEAFF. CDR3 coding DNA: TGTGCCAGCAGCTTATCACAGGGGAACACTGAAGCTTTCTTT. The genes are TRBV11-2 and TRBJ1-1, with TRBD1 as a possible D gene (6 bases). V was pared by 2 bases and J by 1 base, with 8 bases between. The CDR3 is 14 amino acids. CDR1 SGHAT and CDR2 FQNNGV come from the germline V gene.

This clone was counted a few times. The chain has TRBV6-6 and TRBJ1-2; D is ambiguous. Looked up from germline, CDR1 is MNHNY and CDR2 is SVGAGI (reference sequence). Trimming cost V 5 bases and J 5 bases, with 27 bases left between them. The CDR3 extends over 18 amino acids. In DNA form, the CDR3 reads TGTGCCAGCAGTCAAACCCAACGGTACCGGGATATATCTTATGGCTACACCTTC. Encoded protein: CASSQTQRYRDISYGYTF.

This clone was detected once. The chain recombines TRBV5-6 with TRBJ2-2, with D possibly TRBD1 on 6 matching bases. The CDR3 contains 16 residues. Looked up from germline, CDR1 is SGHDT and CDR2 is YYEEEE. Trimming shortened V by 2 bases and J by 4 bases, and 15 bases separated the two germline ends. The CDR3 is CASSLRGQSSTGELFF. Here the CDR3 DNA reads TGTGCCAGCAGCTTACGAGGACAGTCTTCCACCGGGGAGCTGTTTTTT. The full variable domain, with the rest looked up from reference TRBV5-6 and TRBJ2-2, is DAGVTQSPTHLIKTRGQQVTLRCSPKSGHDTVSWYQQALGQGPQFIFQYYEEEERQRGNFPDRFSGHQFPNYSSELNVNALLLGDSALYLCASSLRGQSSTGELFFGEGSRLTVL.

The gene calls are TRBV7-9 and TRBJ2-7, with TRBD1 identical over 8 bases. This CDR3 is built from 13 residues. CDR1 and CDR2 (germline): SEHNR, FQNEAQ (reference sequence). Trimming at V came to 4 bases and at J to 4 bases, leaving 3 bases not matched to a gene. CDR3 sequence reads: CASSSGGGYEQYF. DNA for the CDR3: TGTGCCAGCAGCTCAGGGGGCGGGTACGAGCAGTACTTC.